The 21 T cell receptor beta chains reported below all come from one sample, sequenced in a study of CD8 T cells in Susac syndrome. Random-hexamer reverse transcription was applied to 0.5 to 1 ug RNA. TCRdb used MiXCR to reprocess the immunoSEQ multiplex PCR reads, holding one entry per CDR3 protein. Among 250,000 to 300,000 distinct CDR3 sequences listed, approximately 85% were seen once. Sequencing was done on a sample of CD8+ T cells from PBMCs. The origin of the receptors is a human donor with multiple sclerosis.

The CDR3 DNA sequence: TGTGCCAGTAGTATATCGCTTGGGATCTCCTACAATGAGCAGTTCTTC. Its translation: CASSISLGISYNEQFF. This chain connects TRBV19 to TRBJ2-1; D gene unclear. Trimming stripped 2 bases from V and 0 bases from J, with 11 bases between. The CDR3 runs to 16 residues. Looked up from germline, CDR1 is LNHDA and CDR2 is SQIVND (reference sequence).

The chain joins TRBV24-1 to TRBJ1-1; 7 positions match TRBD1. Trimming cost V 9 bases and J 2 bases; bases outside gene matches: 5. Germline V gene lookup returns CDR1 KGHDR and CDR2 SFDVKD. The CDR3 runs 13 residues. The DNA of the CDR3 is TGTGCCACCGCGGACAGGATTAACACTGAAGCTTTCTTT. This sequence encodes CATADRINTEAFF.

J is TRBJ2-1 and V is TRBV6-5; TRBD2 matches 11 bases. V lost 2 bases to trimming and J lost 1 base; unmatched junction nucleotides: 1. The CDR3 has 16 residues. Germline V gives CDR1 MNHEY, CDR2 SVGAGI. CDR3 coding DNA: TGTGCCAGCAGTTACACTAGCGGGAGATCCTACAATGAGCAGTTCTTC. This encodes CASSYTSGRSYNEQFF.

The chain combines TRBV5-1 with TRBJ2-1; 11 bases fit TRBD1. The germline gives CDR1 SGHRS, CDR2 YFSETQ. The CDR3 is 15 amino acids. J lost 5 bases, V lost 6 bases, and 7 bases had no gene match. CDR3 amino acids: CASTSRTGGNNEQFF. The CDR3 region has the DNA TGCGCCAGCACCTCCCGGACAGGGGGCAACAATGAGCAGTTCTTC.

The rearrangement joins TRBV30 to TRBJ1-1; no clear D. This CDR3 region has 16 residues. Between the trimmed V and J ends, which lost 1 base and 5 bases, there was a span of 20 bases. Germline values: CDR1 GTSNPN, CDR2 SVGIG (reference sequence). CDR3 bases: TGTGCCTGGAGTGACTTACTCGGCCCTGCGGGGACTGAAGCTTTCTTT. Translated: CAWSDLLGPAGTEAFF.

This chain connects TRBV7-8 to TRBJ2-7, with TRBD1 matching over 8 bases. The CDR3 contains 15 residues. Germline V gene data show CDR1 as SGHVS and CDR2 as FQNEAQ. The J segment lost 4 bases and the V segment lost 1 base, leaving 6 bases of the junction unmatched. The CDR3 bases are TGTGCCAGCAGCTTAGAAAGGACAGGGCCTTACGAGCAGTACTTC. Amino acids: CASSLERTGPYEQYF.

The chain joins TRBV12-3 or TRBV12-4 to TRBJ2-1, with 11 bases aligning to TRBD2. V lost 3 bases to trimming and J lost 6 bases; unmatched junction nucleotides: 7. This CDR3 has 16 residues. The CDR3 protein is CASSFPLAGGPNEQFF. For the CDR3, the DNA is TGTGCCAGCAGTTTCCCCCTAGCGGGAGGTCCCAATGAGCAGTTCTTC.

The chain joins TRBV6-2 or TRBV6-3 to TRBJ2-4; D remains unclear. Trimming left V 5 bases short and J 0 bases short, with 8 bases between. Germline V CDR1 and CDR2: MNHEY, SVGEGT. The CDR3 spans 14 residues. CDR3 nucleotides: TGTGCCAGCAGTACCTCGGGAGCCAAAAACATTCAGTACTTC. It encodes CASSTSGAKNIQYF.

CDR3 loop: CSASPTVMGTEAFF. The CDR3 nucleotides read TGCAGTGCAAGTCCGACAGTAATGGGGACTGAAGCTTTCTTT. V and J are TRBV20-1 and TRBJ1-1, with D tentatively TRBD1 (5 bases). The CDR3 covers 14 residues. The germline gives CDR1 DFQATT, CDR2 SNEGSKA (reference sequence). V was shortened by 6 bases and J by 5 bases, with 19 bases between the two germline ends.

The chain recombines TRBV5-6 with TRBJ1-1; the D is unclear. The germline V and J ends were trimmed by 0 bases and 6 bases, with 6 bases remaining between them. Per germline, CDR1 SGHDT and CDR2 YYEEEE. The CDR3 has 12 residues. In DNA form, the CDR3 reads TGTGCCAGCAGCTTGGCCCCTTCTGAAGCTTTCTTT. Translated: CASSLAPSEAFF.

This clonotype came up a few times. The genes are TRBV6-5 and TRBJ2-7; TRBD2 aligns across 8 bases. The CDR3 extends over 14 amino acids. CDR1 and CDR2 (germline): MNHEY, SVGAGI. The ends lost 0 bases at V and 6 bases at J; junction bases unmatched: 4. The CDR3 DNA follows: TGTGCCAGCAGTTACTCCCTCGGGGGGGGCGAGCAGTACTTC. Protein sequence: CASSYSLGGGEQYF.

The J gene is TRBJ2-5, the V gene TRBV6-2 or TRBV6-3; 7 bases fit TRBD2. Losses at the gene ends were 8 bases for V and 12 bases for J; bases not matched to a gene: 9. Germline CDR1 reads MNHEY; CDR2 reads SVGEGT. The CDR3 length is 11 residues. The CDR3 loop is CASLGGGTKYF. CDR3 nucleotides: TGTGCCAGCTTGGGAGGCGGGACTAAGTACTTC.

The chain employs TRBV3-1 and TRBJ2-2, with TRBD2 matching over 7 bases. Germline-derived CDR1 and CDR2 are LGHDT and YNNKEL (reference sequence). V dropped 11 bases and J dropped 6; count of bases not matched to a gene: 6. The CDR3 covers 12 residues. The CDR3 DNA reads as TGTGCCGCCGCGGGAGACTCCGGGGAGCTGTTTTTT. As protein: CAAAGDSGELFF.

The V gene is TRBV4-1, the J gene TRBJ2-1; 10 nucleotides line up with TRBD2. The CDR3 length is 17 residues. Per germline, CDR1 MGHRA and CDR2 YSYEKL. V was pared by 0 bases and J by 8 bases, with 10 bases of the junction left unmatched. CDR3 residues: CASSQESLAGASDEQFF. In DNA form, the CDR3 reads TGCGCCAGCAGCCAAGAATCGCTAGCGGGAGCCTCTGATGAGCAGTTCTTC.

In DNA form, the CDR3 reads TGTGCCTGGAGTGGGGGGAGTAATTCACCCCTCCACTTT. This codes for CAWSGGSNSPLHF. The chain joins TRBV30 to TRBJ1-6; tentatively, D is TRBD1 (5 bases). Germline CDR1 reads GTSNPN; CDR2 reads SVGIG (reference sequence). Trimming removed 1 base at V and 6 bases at J, with 7 bases between. The CDR3 covers 13 residues. The full variable domain, rest sourced from reference TRBV30 and TRBJ1-6, is SQTIHQWPATLVQPVGSPLSLECTVEGTSNPNLYWYRQAAGRGLQLLFYSVGIGQISSEVPQNLSASRPQDRQFILSSKKLLLSDSGFYLCAWSGGSNSPLHFGNGTRLTVT.

The CDR3 loop reads CASSYARDGTEAFF. CDR3 DNA sequence: TGTGCCAGCAGTTACGCGCGAGATGGCACTGAAGCTTTCTTT. V is TRBV6-5 and J is TRBJ1-1, with no clear D. The length of the CDR3 is 14 residues. V was pared by 2 bases and J by 4 bases, with 11 bases between. Germline lookup yields CDR1 MNHEY and CDR2 SVGAGI.

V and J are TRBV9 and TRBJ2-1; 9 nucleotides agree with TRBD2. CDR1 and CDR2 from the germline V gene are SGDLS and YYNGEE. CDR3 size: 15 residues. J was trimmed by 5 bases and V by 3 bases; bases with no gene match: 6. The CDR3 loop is CASSAGLAPDNEQFF. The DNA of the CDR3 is TGTGCCAGCAGCGCGGGACTAGCCCCAGACAATGAGCAGTTCTTC.

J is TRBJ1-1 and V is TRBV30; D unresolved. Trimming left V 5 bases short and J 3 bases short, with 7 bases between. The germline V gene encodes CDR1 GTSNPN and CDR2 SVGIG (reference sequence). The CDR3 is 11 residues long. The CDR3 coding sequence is TGTGCCTGGGGATGGGACACTGAAGCTTTCTTT. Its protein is CAWGWDTEAFF.

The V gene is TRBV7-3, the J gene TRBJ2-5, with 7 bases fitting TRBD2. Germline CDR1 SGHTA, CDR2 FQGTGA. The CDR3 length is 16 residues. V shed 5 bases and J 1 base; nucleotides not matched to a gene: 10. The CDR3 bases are TGTGCCAGCAGCCCTATTGGACTAGTAGGCCAAGAGACCCAGTACTTC. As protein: CASSPIGLVGQETQYF.

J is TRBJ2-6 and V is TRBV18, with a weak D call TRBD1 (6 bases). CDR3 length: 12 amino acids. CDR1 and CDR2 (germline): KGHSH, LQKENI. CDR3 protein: CAGASGANVLTF. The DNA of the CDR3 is TGTGCGGGGGCGTCTGGGGCCAACGTCCTGACTTTC.

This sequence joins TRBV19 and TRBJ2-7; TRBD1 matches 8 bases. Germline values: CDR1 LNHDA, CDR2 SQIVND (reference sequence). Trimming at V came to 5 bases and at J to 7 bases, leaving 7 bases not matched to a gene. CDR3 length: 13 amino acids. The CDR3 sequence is CASSVDRAGEQYF. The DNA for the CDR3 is TGTGCCAGTAGTGTGGACAGGGCGGGAGAGCAGTACTTC.